The subject of this entry is one T cell receptor (beta chain). The V gene lost 0 bases and the J gene lost 0 bases, with 10 bases spanning the gap. The V gene's germline CDR1 is SGHRS and CDR2 YFSETQ. The CDR3 spans 16 residues. This sample is part of a study of TIL therapy for anti-PD-1-resistant metastatic lung cancer. Background on the study: Tumors carried a median around 1.4 non-synonymous mutations per megabase.

Noted time point: pre-treatment sample, taken before nivolumab and TIL therapy. Stage 4 NSCLC adults joined between 2017 and January 2020. The immunoSEQ assay was v3. Each library reached roughly 2 million read pairs, or about 5-6 million at deep level. The method was immunoSEQ multiplex PCR; TCRdb's version includes in-frame clones alone and lacks a portion of them. The sample has about 49,000 clones; 70% to 80% are singletons. The specimen comprised blood, sampled at baseline. This sequence was found in a man in his 70s with non-small cell lung cancer. The chain has TRBV5-1 and TRBJ2-1; no clear D. This CDR3 reads CASSLEGSSSYNEQFF. DNA for the CDR3: TGCGCCAGCAGCTTGGAGGGATCAAGCTCCTACAATGAGCAGTTCTTC.